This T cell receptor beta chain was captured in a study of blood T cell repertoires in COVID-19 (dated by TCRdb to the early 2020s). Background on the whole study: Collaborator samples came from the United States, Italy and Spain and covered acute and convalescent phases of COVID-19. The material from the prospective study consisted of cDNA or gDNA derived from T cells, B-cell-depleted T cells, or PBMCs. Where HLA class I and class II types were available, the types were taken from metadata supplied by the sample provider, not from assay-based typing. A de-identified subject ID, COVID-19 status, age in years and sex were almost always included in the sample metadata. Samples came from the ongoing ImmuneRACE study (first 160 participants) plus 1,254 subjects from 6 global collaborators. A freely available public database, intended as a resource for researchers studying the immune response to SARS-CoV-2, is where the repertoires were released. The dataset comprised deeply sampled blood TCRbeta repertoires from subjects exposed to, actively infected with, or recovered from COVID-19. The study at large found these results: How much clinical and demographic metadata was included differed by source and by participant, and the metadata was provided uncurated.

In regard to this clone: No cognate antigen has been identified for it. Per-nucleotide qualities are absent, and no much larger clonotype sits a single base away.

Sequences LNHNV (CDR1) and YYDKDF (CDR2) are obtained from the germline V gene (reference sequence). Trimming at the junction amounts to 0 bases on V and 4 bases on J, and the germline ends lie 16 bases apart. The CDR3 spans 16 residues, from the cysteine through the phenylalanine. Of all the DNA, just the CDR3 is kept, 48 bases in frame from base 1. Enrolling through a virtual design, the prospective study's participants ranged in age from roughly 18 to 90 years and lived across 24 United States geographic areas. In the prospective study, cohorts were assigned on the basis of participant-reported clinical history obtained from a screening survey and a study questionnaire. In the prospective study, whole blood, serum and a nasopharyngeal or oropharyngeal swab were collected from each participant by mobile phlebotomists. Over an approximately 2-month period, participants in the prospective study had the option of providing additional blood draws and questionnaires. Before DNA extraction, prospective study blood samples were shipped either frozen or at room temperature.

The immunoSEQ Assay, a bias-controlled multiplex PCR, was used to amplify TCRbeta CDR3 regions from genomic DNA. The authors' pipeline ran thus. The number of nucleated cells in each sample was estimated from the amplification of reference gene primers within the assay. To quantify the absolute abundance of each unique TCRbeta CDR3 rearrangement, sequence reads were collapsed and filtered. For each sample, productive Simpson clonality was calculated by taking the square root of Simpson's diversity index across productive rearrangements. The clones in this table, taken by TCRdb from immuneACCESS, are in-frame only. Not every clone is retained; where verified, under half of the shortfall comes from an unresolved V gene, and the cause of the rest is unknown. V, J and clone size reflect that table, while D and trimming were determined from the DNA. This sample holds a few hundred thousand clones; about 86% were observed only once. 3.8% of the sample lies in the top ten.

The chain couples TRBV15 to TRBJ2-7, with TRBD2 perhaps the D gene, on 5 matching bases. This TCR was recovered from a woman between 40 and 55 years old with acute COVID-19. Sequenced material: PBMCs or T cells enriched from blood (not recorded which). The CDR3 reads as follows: CATSRDTIGVGYEQYF. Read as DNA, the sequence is TGTGCCACCAGCAGAGATACGATCGGGGTCGGGTACGAGCAGTACTTC.